A single sample is the source of the 27 T cell receptor beta chains below, sequenced in a study of T cells in Graves' hyperthyroidism and ophthalmopathy. Amplification targeted TCR beta CDR3 regions from RNA transcripts. First-round RT-PCR of the TCR CDR3 relied on the HTBI primer set. Each CDR3 protein is one row after TCRdb ran MiXCR on the multiplex PCR reads. The sample shows around 690,000 distinct CDR3 sequences, around 20% of them seen only once. Sequenced: blood. These receptors were obtained from a man aged 25 to 45 with Graves' ophthalmopathy.

This clonotype was counted between two and nine times. The chain uses TRBV2 and TRBJ2-2, with TRBD2 matching 10 bases. The CDR3 extends over 15 amino acids. Germline CDR1 is SNHLY and CDR2 is FYNNEI. Trimming took 3 bases from V and 6 from J; bases not matched to a gene: 4. CDR3 region: CASSESSGSPGELFF. Written as DNA, the CDR3 is TGTGCCAGCAGTGAGTCTAGCGGGAGCCCCGGGGAGCTGTTTTTT.

Only a few counts were recorded for this clonotype. V gene TRBV14 combines with J gene TRBJ1-2, with D unresolved. Germline CDR1 is SGHDN and CDR2 is FVKESK. Trimming left V 4 bases short and J 4 bases short, with 19 bases between. The CDR3 covers 16 residues. CDR3 coding DNA: TGTGCCAGCAGCCGAATCCGGGGAGGTTCGAGCTATGGCTACACCTTC. As protein: CASSRIRGGSSYGYTF.

There are a few counts of this clonotype. This chain links TRBV11-2 with TRBJ2-1; D possibly corresponds to TRBD2 (5 bases). The V end was cut by 4 bases, the J end by 2 bases, with 9 bases between. The CDR3 totals 14 residues. Germline assignment: CDR1 SGHAT and CDR2 FQNNGV. CDR3 residues: CASSYGLAYNEQFF. As DNA, the CDR3 is TGTGCCAGCAGCTACGGACTGGCCTACAATGAGCAGTTCTTC.

This clonotype was seen ten or more times. V usage is TRBV2 and J usage is TRBJ1-2; 8 nucleotides align to TRBD1. Germline V gene data show CDR1 as SNHLY and CDR2 as FYNNEI. The V and J ends lost 2 bases and 4 bases, in that order; junction bases with no gene match: 3. This CDR3 region has 14 residues. The DNA for the CDR3 is TGTGCCAGCAGTGAATCAGGGGGCGGCTATGGCTACACCTTC. It codes for CASSESGGGYGYTF.

This clonotype appeared many times. The chain has TRBV11-2 and TRBJ2-7; 9 nucleotides align to TRBD1. This CDR3 comprises 14 residues. J lost 4 bases, V lost 3 bases, and 4 bases had no gene match. Germline V gene lookup returns CDR1 SGHAT and CDR2 FQNNGV. The chain's CDR3 is CASSLGTGKYEQYF. The CDR3, as DNA: TGTGCCAGCAGCTTGGGGACAGGGAAGTACGAGCAGTACTTC.

This clonotype was detected many times. The chain has TRBV3-1 and TRBJ2-3, with TRBD2 matching 11 bases. Trimming at V came to 4 bases and at J to 6 bases, leaving 18 bases not matched to a gene. The CDR3 is 19 amino acids. Germline assignment: CDR1 LGHDT and CDR2 YNNKEL (reference sequence). The CDR3 DNA reads as TGTGCCAGCAGCCTCCGAGCCGGGACTAGCGGTCTCCCCCGGGATACGCAGTATTTT. Protein product: CASSLRAGTSGLPRDTQYF.

With regard to this clonotype: Its ends do not fully match the called genes, so a read error is possible. The CDR3 loop is CASSLLNNGQFF. The CDR3 DNA is TGTGCCAGCAGCTTATTGAACAATGGGCAGTTCTTC. J is TRBJ2-1 and V is TRBV11-2; no clear D. CDR1 is SGHAT, CDR2 FQNNGV, per germline. The CDR3 spans 12 residues.

This chain uses TRBV18 with TRBJ2-2, with D uncertain. V lost 0 bases and J 4 bases, leaving 9 bases between the germline ends. Germline assignment: CDR1 KGHSH and CDR2 LQKENI. This CDR3 has 15 residues. CDR3 nucleotide sequence: TGTGCCAGCTCACCACCAGGGTACGGCACCGGGGAGCTGTTTTTT. Translating gives CASSPPGYGTGELFF.

This clonotype was seen many times. The chain uses TRBV28 and TRBJ2-7; 7 bases agree with TRBD1. CDR1 and CDR2 (germline): MDHEN, SYDVKM. V was pared by 6 bases and J by 2 bases, with 7 bases of the junction left unmatched. This CDR3 contains 14 residues. CDR3 residues: CASSLGRGPYEQYF. CDR3 nucleotide sequence: TGTGCCAGCAGCTTAGGTAGGGGGCCCTACGAGCAGTACTTC. The variable domain in full, completed from reference TRBV28 and TRBJ2-7, reads DVKVTQSSRYLVKRTGEKVFLECVQDMDHENMFWYRQDPGLGLRLIYFSYDVKMKEKGDIPEGYSVSREKKERFSLILESASTNQTSMYLCASSLGRGPYEQYFGPGTRLTVT.

The sample holds many counts of this clonotype. One end of the junction fails to match germline, which may point to a read error. The chain couples TRBV2 to TRBJ1-2; D ambiguous. The CDR3 totals 14 residues. Germline-derived CDR1 and CDR2 are SNHLY and FYNNEI. The CDR3 DNA sequence: TGTGCCAGCAATGAAGATAAGAATAACTATGGCTACACCTTC. Translated, it gives CASNEDKNNYGYTF.

This clonotype came up a few times. This sequence joins TRBV29-1 and TRBJ1-1; D not resolved. This CDR3 comprises 12 residues. V dropped 7 bases and J dropped 0 bases, with 9 bases sitting between them. Germline lookup yields CDR1 SQVTM and CDR2 ANQGSEA. CDR3 coding DNA: TGCAGCGCCACAGTTATGAACACTGAAGCTTTCTTT. As protein: CSATVMNTEAFF.

This clonotype has only a few counts. V gene TRBV2 combines with J gene TRBJ2-1; 10 nucleotides agree with TRBD2. Germline V gene sequence: CDR1 SNHLY, CDR2 FYNNEI. The CDR3 length is 15 residues. V shed 6 bases and J 9 bases; nucleotides not matched to a gene: 11. In DNA form, the CDR3 reads TGTGCCAGCAGCGGTACCACTAGCGGGACGAGTGAGCAGTTCTTC. This sequence encodes CASSGTTSGTSEQFF.

Only a few counts were recorded for this clonotype. This CDR3 reads CATSRDRALISGYTF. DNA of the CDR3: TGTGCCACCAGCAGGGACAGGGCCCTCATCTCTGGCTACACCTTC. The chain links TRBV15 to TRBJ1-2; 8 bases fit TRBD1. The CDR3 has 15 amino acids. In germline, CDR1 is LNHNV, CDR2 YYDKDF (reference sequence). J was trimmed by 7 bases and V by 3 bases; bases with no gene match: 10. Full variable domain (remainder filled in from reference TRBV15 and TRBJ1-2): DAMVIQNPRYQVTQFGKPVTLSCSQTLNHNVMYWYQQKSSQAPKLLFHYYDKDFNNEADTPDNFQSRRPNTSFCFLDIRSPGLGDTAMYLCATSRDRALISGYTFGSGTRLTVV.

This clonotype was found once. This chain joins TRBV5-1 and TRBJ2-7; the match to TRBD1 covers 7 bases. Germline assignment: CDR1 SGHRS and CDR2 YFSETQ. The CDR3 covers 13 residues. V was pared by 0 bases and J by 11 bases, with 8 bases of the junction left unmatched. CDR3 amino acids: CASSLAGTATEYF. The CDR3, as DNA: TGCGCCAGCAGCTTGGCTGGGACAGCTACGGAGTACTTC.

This clonotype was counted many times. The gene calls are TRBV5-1 and TRBJ2-3; TRBD1 is a possible D gene (6 bases). Germline V gives CDR1 SGHRS, CDR2 YFSETQ. The V and J ends lost 0 bases and 1 base respectively, with 9 bases between them. The CDR3 spans 15 residues. CDR3 in amino acids: CASSLDGQRTDTQYF. The CDR3 DNA follows: TGCGCCAGCAGCTTGGATGGACAGCGCACAGATACGCAGTATTTT.

This chain connects TRBV10-3 to TRBJ2-2, with TRBD2 matching 9 bases. Germline-derived CDR1 and CDR2 are ENHRY and SYGVKD. The V and J ends lost 8 bases and 7 bases, in that order; junction bases with no gene match: 8. The CDR3 sequence is 14 residues long. The CDR3 protein is CAIGGRAGDGELFF. CDR3 DNA sequence: TGTGCCATCGGCGGGAGGGCCGGGGACGGGGAGCTGTTTTTT.

The chain combines TRBV5-5 with TRBJ2-5, with D uncertain. Trimming took off 6 bases at V and 4 bases at J, with 10 bases between the two ends. CDR1 is SGHKS and CDR2 is YYEKEE in the germline V gene (reference sequence). CDR3 length: 12 residues. The CDR3 DNA sequence: TGTGCCAGCACTAGAATAGGAGAGACCCAGTACTTC. Residues: CASTRIGETQYF.

Notes on this clonotype: A read error may explain this, as a much larger clone is one base away. The V and J genes are TRBV12-3 or TRBV12-4 and TRBJ2-7, with D possibly being TRBD1 (5 bases). CDR3 size: 15 residues. The CDR3 nucleotides are TGTGCCAGCAGTATAAACCGAGACAGAACCTACGAGCGGTACTTC. It translates to CASSINRDRTYERYF.

This clonotype was recorded a few times. This chain joins TRBV6-1 and TRBJ2-1; 8 bases are a match to TRBD2. V gave up 7 bases and J gave up 6 bases; unmatched junction bases: 11. The germline V gene has CDR1 MNHNS and CDR2 SASEGT. This CDR3 region has 15 residues. In nucleotides, the CDR3 is TGTGCCAGCACCGCTAGCGGGTTACCACGCAATGAGCAGTTCTTC. This codes for CASTASGLPRNEQFF.

In this sample, this clonotype turned up a few times. The chain joins TRBV10-1 to TRBJ2-1; TRBD2 aligns across 10 bases. The CDR3 loop spans 19 amino acids. V was pared by 3 bases and J by 0 bases, with 11 bases of the junction left unmatched. Germline-derived CDR1 and CDR2 are WNHNN and SYGVQD (reference sequence). The CDR3 reads CASSDLAGGPGGSYNEQFF. DNA for the CDR3: TGCGCCAGCAGTGATTTAGCGGGAGGCCCAGGAGGCTCCTACAATGAGCAGTTCTTC.

This clonotype has at least ten counts. V gene TRBV6-1 combines with J gene TRBJ2-4; 8 bases map to TRBD1. This CDR3 contains 16 residues. The germline V gene has CDR1 MNHNS and CDR2 SASEGT. With 6 bases clipped from V and 1 base from J, the junction kept 8 bases outside the gene matches. CDR3 in amino acids: CASSPDRVIAKNIQYF. The CDR3 nucleotides are TGTGCCAGCAGCCCGGACAGGGTCATCGCCAAAAACATTCAGTACTTC.

The chain joins TRBV11-2 to TRBJ2-5, with a possible D match to TRBD2 (5 bases). V was trimmed by 5 bases and J by 5 bases, leaving 24 bases between them. This CDR3 comprises 17 residues. Germline V gene data show CDR1 as SGHAT and CDR2 as FQNNGV. The CDR3 loop reads CASSEPGSALPRETQYF. As DNA, the CDR3 is TGTGCCAGCAGCGAACCGGGGTCGGCTCTCCCTCGGGAGACCCAGTACTTC. Combining the CDR3 with reference TRBV11-2 and TRBJ2-5 gives the whole variable domain EAGVAQSPRYKIIEKRQSVAFWCNPISGHATLYWYQQILGQGPKLLIQFQNNGVVDDSQLPKDRFSAERLKGVDSTLKIQPAKLEDSAVYLCASSEPGSALPRETQYFGPGTRLLVL.

The V call is TRBV5-6, the J call TRBJ1-1; no firm D call. The V gene's germline CDR1 is SGHDT and CDR2 YYEEEE. The CDR3 loop spans 14 amino acids. V lost 3 bases and J 8 bases, leaving 17 bases between the germline ends. The CDR3 DNA is TGTGCCAGCAGCTCCCGACGGTACCCGTTGGAAGCTTTCTTT. Protein product: CASSSRRYPLEAFF.

In this sample, this clonotype turned up many times. The rearrangement joins TRBV5-6 to TRBJ1-1; D is undetermined. V was trimmed by 3 bases and J by 3 bases, leaving 15 bases between them. Germline V gene lookup returns CDR1 SGHDT and CDR2 YYEEEE. There are 15 residues in the CDR3. The DNA of the CDR3 is TGTGCCAGCAGCTCAGTACAGCACTGGGACACTGAAGCTTTCTTT. The encoded protein is CASSSVQHWDTEAFF.

V and J are TRBV9 and TRBJ2-3, with no clear D. The CDR3 is 14 amino acids. The V end lost 3 bases, the J end lost 2 bases, and 10 bases lay between the germline ends. Germline V lookup: CDR1 SGDLS, CDR2 YYNGEE. Here the CDR3 reads CASSGGHFTDTQYF. CDR3 nucleotides: TGTGCCAGCAGCGGGGGTCACTTCACAGATACGCAGTATTTT.

The chain is built from TRBV19 and TRBJ2-1; 10 bases agree with TRBD2. The CDR3 length is 13 residues. V lost 8 bases and J lost 5; bases outside the gene matches: 3. Germline loops: CDR1 LNHDA, CDR2 SQIVND (reference sequence). CDR3 nucleotide sequence: TGTGCCAGTCGGACTAGCGGAAACAATGAGCAGTTCTTC. Translation: CASRTSGNNEQFF.

CDR3 in DNA: TGTGCCAGCAGCCAAGACTGGGGGGCCGGGGAGCTGTTTTTT. Encoded protein: CASSQDWGAGELFF. J is TRBJ2-2 and V is TRBV14, with D possibly being TRBD2 (6 bases). This CDR3 spans 14 amino acids. V lost 0 bases and J 6 bases, leaving 8 bases between the germline ends. CDR1 is SGHDN, CDR2 FVKESK, per germline.